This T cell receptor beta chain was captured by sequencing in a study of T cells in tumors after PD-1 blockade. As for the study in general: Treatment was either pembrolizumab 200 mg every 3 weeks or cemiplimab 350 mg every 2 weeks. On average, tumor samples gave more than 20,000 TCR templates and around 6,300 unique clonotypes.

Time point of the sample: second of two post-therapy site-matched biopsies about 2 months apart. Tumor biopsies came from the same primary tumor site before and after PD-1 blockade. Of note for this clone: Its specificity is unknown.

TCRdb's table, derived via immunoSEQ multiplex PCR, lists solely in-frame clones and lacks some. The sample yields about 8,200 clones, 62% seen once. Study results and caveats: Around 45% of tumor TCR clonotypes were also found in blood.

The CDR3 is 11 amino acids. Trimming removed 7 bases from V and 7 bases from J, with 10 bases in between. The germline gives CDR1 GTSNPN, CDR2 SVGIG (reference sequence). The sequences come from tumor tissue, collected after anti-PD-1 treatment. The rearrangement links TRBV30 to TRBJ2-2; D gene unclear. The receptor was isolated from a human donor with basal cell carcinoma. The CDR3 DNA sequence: TGTGCCTCTGACTTGGGCGGGGAGCTGTTTTTT. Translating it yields CASDLGGELFF.